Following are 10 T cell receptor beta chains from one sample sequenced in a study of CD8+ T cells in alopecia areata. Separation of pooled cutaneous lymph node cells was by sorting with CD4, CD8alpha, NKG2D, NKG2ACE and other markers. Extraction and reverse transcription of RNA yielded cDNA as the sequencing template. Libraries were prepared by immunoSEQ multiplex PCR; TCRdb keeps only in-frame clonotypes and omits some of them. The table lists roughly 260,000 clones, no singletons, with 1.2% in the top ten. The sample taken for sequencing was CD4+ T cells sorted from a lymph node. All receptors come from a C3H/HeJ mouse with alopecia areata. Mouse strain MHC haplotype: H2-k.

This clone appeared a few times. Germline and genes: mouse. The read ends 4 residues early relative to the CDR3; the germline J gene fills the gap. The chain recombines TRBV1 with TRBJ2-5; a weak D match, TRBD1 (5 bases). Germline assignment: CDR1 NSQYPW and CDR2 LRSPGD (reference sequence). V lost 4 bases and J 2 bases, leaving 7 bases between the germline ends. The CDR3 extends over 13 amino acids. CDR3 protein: CTCSDRFQDTQYF. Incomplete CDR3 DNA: TGCACCTGCAGTGACAGGTTCCAAGAC. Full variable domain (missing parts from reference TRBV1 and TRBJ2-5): VTLLEQNPRWRLVPRGQAVNLRCILKNSQYPWMSWYQQDLQKQLQWLFTLRSPGDKEVKSLPGADYLATRVTDTELRLQVANMSQGRTLYCTCSDRFQDTQYFGPGTRLLVL.

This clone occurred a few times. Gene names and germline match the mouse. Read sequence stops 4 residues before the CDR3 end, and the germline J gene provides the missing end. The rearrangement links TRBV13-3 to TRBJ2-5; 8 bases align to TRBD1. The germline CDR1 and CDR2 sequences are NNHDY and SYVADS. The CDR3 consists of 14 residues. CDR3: CASSDSRGRDTQYF. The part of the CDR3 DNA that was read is TGTGCCAGCAGTGATTCCAGGGGGCGAGAC.

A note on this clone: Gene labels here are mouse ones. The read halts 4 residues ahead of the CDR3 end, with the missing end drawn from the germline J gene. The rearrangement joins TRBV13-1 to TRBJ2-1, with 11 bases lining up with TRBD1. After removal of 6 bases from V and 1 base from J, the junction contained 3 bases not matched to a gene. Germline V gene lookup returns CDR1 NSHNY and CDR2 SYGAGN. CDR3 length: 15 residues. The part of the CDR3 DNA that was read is TGTGCCAGCACCGGGGACAGGGGGAACTATGCT. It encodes CASTGDRGNYA. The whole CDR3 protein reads CASTGDRGNYAEQFF.

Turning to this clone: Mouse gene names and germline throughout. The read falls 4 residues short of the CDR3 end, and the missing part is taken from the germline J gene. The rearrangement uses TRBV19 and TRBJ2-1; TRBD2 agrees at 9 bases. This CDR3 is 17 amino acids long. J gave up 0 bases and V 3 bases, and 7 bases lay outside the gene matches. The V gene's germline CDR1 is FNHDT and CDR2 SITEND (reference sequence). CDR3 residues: CASSSPRTGANYAEQFF. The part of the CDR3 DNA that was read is TGTGCCAGCAGTAGCCCGCGGACTGGGGCTAACTATGCT.

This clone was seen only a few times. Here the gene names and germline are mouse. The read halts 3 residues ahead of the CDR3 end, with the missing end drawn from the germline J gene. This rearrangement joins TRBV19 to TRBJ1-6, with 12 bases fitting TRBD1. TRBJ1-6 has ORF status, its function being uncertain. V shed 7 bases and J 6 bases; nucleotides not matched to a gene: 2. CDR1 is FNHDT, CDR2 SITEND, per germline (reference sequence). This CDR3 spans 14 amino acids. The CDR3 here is CASWDRGRNSPLYF. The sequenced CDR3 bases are TGTGCCAGCTGGGACAGGGGGCGTAATTCGCCC.

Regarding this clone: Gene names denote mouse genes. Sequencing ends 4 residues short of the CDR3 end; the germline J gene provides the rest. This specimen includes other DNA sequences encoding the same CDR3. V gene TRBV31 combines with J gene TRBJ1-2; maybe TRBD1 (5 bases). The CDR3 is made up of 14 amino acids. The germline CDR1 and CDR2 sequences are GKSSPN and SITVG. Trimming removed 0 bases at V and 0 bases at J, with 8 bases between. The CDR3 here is CAWSLRGANSDYTF. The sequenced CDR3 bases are TGTGCCTGGAGTCTAAGGGGAGCAAACTCC. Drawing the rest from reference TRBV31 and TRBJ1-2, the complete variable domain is AQTIHQWPVAEIKAVGSPLSLGCTIKGKSSPNLYWYWQATGGTLQQLFYSITVGQVESVVQLNLSASRPKDDQFILSTEKLLLSHSGFYLCAWSLRGANSDYTFGSGTRLLVI.

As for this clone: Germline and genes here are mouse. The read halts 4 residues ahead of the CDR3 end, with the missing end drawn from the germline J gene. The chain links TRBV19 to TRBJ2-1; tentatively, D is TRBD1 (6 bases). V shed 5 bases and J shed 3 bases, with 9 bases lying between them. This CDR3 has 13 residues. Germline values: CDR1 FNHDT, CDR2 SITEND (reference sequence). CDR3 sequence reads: CASSDRRYAEQFF. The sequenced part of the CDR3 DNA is TGTGCCAGCAGCGACAGGCGCTATGCT. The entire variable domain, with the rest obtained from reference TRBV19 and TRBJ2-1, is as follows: GGIITQTPKFLIGQEGQKLTLKCQQNFNHDTMYWYRQDSGKGLRLIYYSITENDLQKGDLSEGYDASREKKSSFSLTVTSAQKNEMAVFLCASSDRRYAEQFFGPGTRLTVL.

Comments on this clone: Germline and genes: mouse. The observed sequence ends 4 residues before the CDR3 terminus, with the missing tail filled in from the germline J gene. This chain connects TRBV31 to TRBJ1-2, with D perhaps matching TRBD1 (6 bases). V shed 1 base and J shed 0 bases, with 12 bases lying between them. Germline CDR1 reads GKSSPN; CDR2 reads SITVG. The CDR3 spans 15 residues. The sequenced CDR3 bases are TGTGCCTGGAGTCCCAGGGGCCTTGCAAACTCC. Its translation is CAWSPRGLANS. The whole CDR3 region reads CAWSPRGLANSDYTF.

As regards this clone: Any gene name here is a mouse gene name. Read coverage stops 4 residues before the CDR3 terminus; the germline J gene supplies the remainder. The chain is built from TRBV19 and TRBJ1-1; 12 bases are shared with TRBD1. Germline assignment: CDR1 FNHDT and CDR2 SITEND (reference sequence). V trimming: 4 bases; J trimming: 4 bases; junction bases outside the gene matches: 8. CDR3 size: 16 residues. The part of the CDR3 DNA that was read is TGTGCCAGCAGTCCCATTCCGGGACAGGGGGCCACA. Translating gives CASSPIPGQGAT. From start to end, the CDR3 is CASSPIPGQGATEVFF.

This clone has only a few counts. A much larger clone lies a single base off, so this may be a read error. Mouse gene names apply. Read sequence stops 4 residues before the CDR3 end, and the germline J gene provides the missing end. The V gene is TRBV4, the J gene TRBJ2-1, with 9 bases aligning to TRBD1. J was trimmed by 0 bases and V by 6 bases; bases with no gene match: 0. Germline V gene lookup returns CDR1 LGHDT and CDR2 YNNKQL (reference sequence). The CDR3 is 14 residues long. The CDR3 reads CASRDRGNYAEQFF. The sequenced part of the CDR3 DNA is TGTGCCAGCAGGGACAGGGGTAACTATGCT.